The 25 T cell receptor beta chains presented below share a single source sample, sequenced in a study of human T cells and chemical hapten exposure. Specified time point: patch test 3, about 24 weeks after DPC sensitization. Treatment in this sample: therapeutic diphenylcyclopropenone sensitization with weekly scalp DPC. TCRdb independently ran MiXCR on the RACE reads; one entry per CDR3 protein. The sample lists roughly 97,000 distinct CDR3 sequences; 25% to 30% were seen once. The sequences come from whole blood, collected in connection with sensitization to the hapten diphenylcyclopropenone (DPC). Receptor source: a man between 40 and 49 years old with alopecia areata. Some clones in this sample may be carry-over from other donors' samples.

The V and J genes are TRBV7-9 and TRBJ1-5; D is unclear. This CDR3 spans 12 amino acids. Trimming took off 1 base at V and 6 bases at J, with 4 bases between the two ends. Germline V gene sequence: CDR1 SEHNR, CDR2 FQNEAQ (reference sequence). The CDR3 DNA reads TGTGCCAGCAGCTTAGATGGTCAGCCCCAGCATTTT. Translating it yields CASSLDGQPQHF.

A few counts support this clonotype. This chain connects TRBV7-9 to TRBJ2-5; 11 nucleotides match TRBD2. V trimming: 5 bases; J trimming: 3 bases; junction bases outside the gene matches: 5. The CDR3 has 15 amino acids. The V gene's germline CDR1 is SEHNR and CDR2 FQNEAQ (reference sequence). CDR3 DNA: TGTGCCAGCAGCCCAGGGACTAGCGGAAAAGAGACCCAGTACTTC. Translating gives CASSPGTSGKETQYF.

This clonotype has more than one count but fewer than ten. V is TRBV28 and J is TRBJ2-7; D remains unclear. This CDR3 region has 15 residues. Trimming pared 5 bases from V and 3 bases from J, leaving 17 bases between. Per germline, CDR1 MDHEN and CDR2 SYDVKM. Here the CDR3 reads CASSITSISGYEQYF. The CDR3 region has the DNA TGTGCCAGCAGTATCACGAGTATCTCCGGCTACGAGCAGTACTTC.

This clonotype was counted between two and nine times. The chain couples TRBV15 to TRBJ2-1, with a weak D call TRBD2 (5 bases). Germline V lookup: CDR1 LNHNV, CDR2 YYDKDF (reference sequence). Trimming removed 0 bases at V and 5 bases at J, with 11 bases between. The CDR3 sequence is 15 residues long. The CDR3 protein is CATSRDPDFNNEQFF. The CDR3 coding sequence is TGTGCCACCAGCAGAGATCCGGACTTTAACAATGAGCAGTTCTTC. The full variable domain, rest sourced from reference TRBV15 and TRBJ2-1, is DAMVIQNPRYQVTQFGKPVTLSCSQTLNHNVMYWYQQKSSQAPKLLFHYYDKDFNNEADTPDNFQSRRPNTSFCFLDIRSPGLGDTAMYLCATSRDPDFNNEQFFGPGTRLTVL.

This clonotype occurred a few times. The chain joins TRBV5-6 to TRBJ2-1; D might be TRBD1 (6 bases). V was trimmed by 4 bases and J by 4 bases, leaving 15 bases between them. The CDR3 consists of 15 residues. From germline, CDR1 is SGHDT and CDR2 YYEEEE. The CDR3 loop is CASSTGQYRYNEQFF. The CDR3 DNA reads TGTGCCAGCAGCACCGGACAGTACCGATACAATGAGCAGTTCTTC.

The CDR3 is CASSYSKDEKLFF. DNA for the CDR3: TGTGCCAGCAGTTACTCGAAGGACGAAAAACTGTTTTTT. The chain carries TRBV6-6 and TRBJ1-4; D call uncertain. V was pared by 0 bases and J by 8 bases, with 7 bases between. CDR3 length: 13 residues. Germline-derived CDR1 and CDR2 are MNHNY and SVGAGI (reference sequence).

This clonotype came up a few times. The gene calls are TRBV28 and TRBJ2-7; D remains unclear. The CDR3 length is 12 residues. Germline CDR1 and CDR2: MDHEN and SYDVKM. Trimming shortened V by 3 bases and J by 3 bases, and 6 bases separated the two germline ends. Written as DNA, the CDR3 is TGTGCCAGCAGTTTTTCCTTCTACGAGCAGTACTTC. This sequence encodes CASSFSFYEQYF.

The chain has TRBV7-9 and TRBJ1-1; D not resolved. Germline V CDR1 and CDR2: SEHNR, FQNEAQ (reference sequence). Deletions cut 6 bases from V and 0 bases from J, with 8 bases between. There are 13 residues in the CDR3. The DNA for the CDR3 is TGTGCCAGCAGGCCCCCTTTGAACACTGAAGCTTTCTTT. Residues: CASRPPLNTEAFF.

This chain links TRBV23-1 with TRBJ2-3; 9 bases are a match to TRBD1. TRBV23-1 is labeled an ORF, and its function is uncertain. CDR3 length: 19 residues. With V trimmed by 0 bases and J by 5 bases, 15 bases remained unmatched. In nucleotides, the CDR3 is TGCGCCAGCAGTCAATCTCGGCCCAAACAGGGGGCAAGGGGAGATACGCAGTATTTT. It is translated as CASSQSRPKQGARGDTQYF.

This clonotype was counted a few times. The V call is TRBV5-1, the J call TRBJ2-2; D unresolved. From germline, CDR1 is SGHRS and CDR2 YFSETQ. Trimming shortened V by 2 bases and J by 5 bases, and 13 bases separated the two germline ends. The CDR3 length is 15 residues. CDR3 DNA: TGCGCCAGCAGCTTAGAGGCGGATGGGACCGGGGAGCTGTTTTTT. This codes for CASSLEADGTGELFF.

The chain has TRBV5-6 and TRBJ2-7; TRBD2 aligns across 14 bases. Per germline, CDR1 SGHDT and CDR2 YYEEEE. The CDR3 runs 15 residues. J lost 4 bases, V lost 4 bases, and 4 bases had no gene match. The CDR3: CASSPGLAGDYEQYF. DNA of the CDR3: TGTGCCAGCAGCCCGGGACTAGCGGGGGATTACGAGCAGTACTTC.

In its sample, this clonotype was seen a few times. The chain carries TRBV6-1 and TRBJ2-3; 9 positions agree with TRBD2. In germline, CDR1 is MNHNS, CDR2 SASEGT. The CDR3 extends over 16 amino acids. V dropped 5 bases and J dropped 6; count of bases not matched to a gene: 12. The chain's CDR3 is CASSRKSAGGLDTQYF. In DNA, the CDR3 is TGTGCCAGCAGTCGGAAGTCAGCGGGAGGTTTGGATACGCAGTATTTT.

This clonotype was observed a few times. The CDR3 loop is CAISGQGDTQYF. The CDR3 coding sequence is TGTGCCATCAGCGGACAGGGGGATACGCAGTATTTT. The rearrangement links TRBV10-3 to TRBJ2-3; 9 positions agree with TRBD1. V lost 6 bases to trimming and J lost 6 bases; unmatched junction nucleotides: 1. The CDR3 consists of 12 residues. Germline-derived CDR1 and CDR2 are ENHRY and SYGVKD.

A few counts support this clonotype. This rearrangement joins TRBV28 to TRBJ2-5; D perhaps matches TRBD1 (5 bases). With 1 base removed from V and 3 bases from J, the gap between germline ends came to 15 bases. The CDR3 covers 16 residues. CDR1 is MDHEN, CDR2 SYDVKM, per germline. The CDR3 reads CASSLLKGVGKETQYF. DNA of the CDR3: TGTGCCAGCAGTTTATTGAAAGGGGTAGGAAAAGAGACCCAGTACTTC. The variable domain in full, completed from reference TRBV28 and TRBJ2-5, reads DVKVTQSSRYLVKRTGEKVFLECVQDMDHENMFWYRQDPGLGLRLIYFSYDVKMKEKGDIPEGYSVSREKKERFSLILESASTNQTSMYLCASSLLKGVGKETQYFGPGTRLLVL.

This clonotype was observed a handful of times. This chain uses TRBV30 with TRBJ2-3, with TRBD2 matching 12 bases. The CDR3 covers 15 residues. The V and J ends lost 1 base and 3 bases, in that order; junction bases with no gene match: 2. The germline V gene has CDR1 GTSNPN and CDR2 SVGIG (reference sequence). CDR3 sequence reads: CAWSGGTSGTDTQYF. CDR3 nucleotide sequence: TGTGCCTGGAGTGGAGGGACTAGCGGGACAGATACGCAGTATTTT.

The V call is TRBV20-1, the J call TRBJ2-5; either TRBD1 or TRBD2 may supply D (5 bases each). The CDR3 is 14 amino acids. The V end lost 2 bases, the J end lost 7 bases, and 17 bases lay between the germline ends. The germline CDR1 and CDR2 sequences are DFQATT and SNEGSKA (reference sequence). For the CDR3, the DNA is TGCAGTGCTAGACCCCCCGGGACCCGAGGGACCCAGTACTTC. Translated: CSARPPGTRGTQYF.

The chain recombines TRBV3-1 with TRBJ2-4; D might be TRBD2 (6 bases). Trimming left V 0 bases short and J 13 bases short, with 10 bases between. The CDR3 totals 12 residues. The V gene's germline CDR1 is LGHDT and CDR2 YNNKEL (reference sequence). CDR3 protein: CASSQDRRVQYF. CDR3 sequence (DNA): TGTGCCAGCAGCCAAGACCGGAGGGTCCAGTACTTC.

The chain employs TRBV29-1 and TRBJ2-1, with no clear D. Trimming removed 5 bases from V and 3 bases from J, with 8 bases in between. Germline V lookup: CDR1 SQVTM, CDR2 ANQGSEA. This CDR3 is 12 amino acids long. In DNA, the CDR3 is TGCAGCGTTCAAAGAGGCTACAATGAGCAGTTCTTC. Protein sequence: CSVQRGYNEQFF.

The chain links TRBV5-1 to TRBJ2-6; 7 nucleotides line up with TRBD1. This CDR3 is built from 16 residues. Trimming took 4 bases from V and 0 from J; bases not matched to a gene: 4. CDR1 and CDR2 (germline): SGHRS, YFSETQ. The CDR3 protein is CASSTTGTSGANVLTF. The DNA for the CDR3 is TGCGCCAGCAGCACGACAGGGACCTCTGGGGCCAACGTCCTGACTTTC.

J is TRBJ2-7 and V is TRBV28; the D call may be TRBD1 or TRBD2 (6 bases each). This CDR3 has 16 residues. From germline, CDR1 is MDHEN and CDR2 SYDVKM. Trimming removed 8 bases from V and 7 bases from J, with 27 bases in between. The CDR3 bases are TGTGCCAGCTTTCTCTCCGGGGGCCAGGGGCCACGGGAGCAGTACTTC. This codes for CASFLSGGQGPREQYF.

This clonotype turned up a few times. This chain links TRBV9 with TRBJ1-1; D remains unclear. V was pared by 4 bases and J by 0 bases, with 4 bases between. Germline V gene data show CDR1 as SGDLS and CDR2 as YYNGEE. The CDR3 length is 12 residues. The chain's CDR3 is CASSPMNTEAFF. The CDR3 DNA is TGTGCCAGCAGCCCGATGAACACTGAAGCTTTCTTT.

A few counts support this clonotype. V usage is TRBV5-1 and J usage is TRBJ2-2; TRBD1 matches 10 bases. Germline loops: CDR1 SGHRS, CDR2 YFSETQ. The CDR3 loop spans 15 amino acids. J lost 5 bases, V lost 3 bases, and 4 bases had no gene match. CDR3 sequence (DNA): TGCGCCAGCAGCTATCGGACAGGGGGGACCGGGGAGCTGTTTTTT. This gives the protein CASSYRTGGTGELFF.

This clonotype was observed a handful of times. The chain links TRBV5-5 to TRBJ2-7; 9 bases are shared with TRBD1. The CDR3 totals 16 residues. V trimming: 4 bases; J trimming: 2 bases; junction bases outside the gene matches: 10. Germline V gene sequence: CDR1 SGHKS, CDR2 YYEKEE (reference sequence). The CDR3 is CASSRSVDRGPYEQYF. CDR3 sequence (DNA): TGTGCCAGCAGCCGCAGTGTGGACAGGGGCCCCTACGAGCAGTACTTC.

There are a few counts of this clonotype. This sequence joins TRBV6-6 and TRBJ2-7; possible D gene TRBD2, 6 bases. The germline V gene has CDR1 MNHNY and CDR2 SVGAGI (reference sequence). V dropped 4 bases and J dropped 2 bases, with 15 bases sitting between them. This CDR3 is built from 15 residues. CDR3 in amino acids: CASSLPRDSAYEQYF. As DNA, the CDR3 is TGTGCCAGCAGTTTACCGAGGGACTCAGCCTACGAGCAGTACTTC.

V and J are TRBV5-1 and TRBJ1-2; D gene uncertain. Per germline, CDR1 SGHRS and CDR2 YFSETQ. The CDR3 sequence is 13 residues long. V was trimmed by 0 bases and J by 2 bases, leaving 5 bases between them. The CDR3 DNA is TGCGCCAGCAGCTTGGAATCCAACTATGGCTACACCTTC. Protein sequence: CASSLESNYGYTF. Supplemented by reference TRBV5-1 and TRBJ1-2, the full variable domain reads KAGVTQTPRYLIKTRGQQVTLSCSPISGHRSVSWYQQTPGQGLQFLFEYFSETQRNKGNFPGRFSGRQFSNSRSEMNVSTLELGDSALYLCASSLESNYGYTFGSGTRLTVV.